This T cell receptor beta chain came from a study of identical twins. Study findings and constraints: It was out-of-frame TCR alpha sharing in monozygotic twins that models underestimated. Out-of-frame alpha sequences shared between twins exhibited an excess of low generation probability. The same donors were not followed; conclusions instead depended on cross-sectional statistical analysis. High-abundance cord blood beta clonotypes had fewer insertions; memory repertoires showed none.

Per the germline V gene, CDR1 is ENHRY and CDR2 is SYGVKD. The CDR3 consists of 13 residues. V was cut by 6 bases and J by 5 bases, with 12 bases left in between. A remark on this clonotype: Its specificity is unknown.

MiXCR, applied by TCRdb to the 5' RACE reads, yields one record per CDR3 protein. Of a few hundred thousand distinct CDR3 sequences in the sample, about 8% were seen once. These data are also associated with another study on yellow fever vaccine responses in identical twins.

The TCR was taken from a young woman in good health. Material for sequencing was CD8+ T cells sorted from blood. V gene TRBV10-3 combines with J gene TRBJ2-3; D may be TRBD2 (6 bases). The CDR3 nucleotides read TGTGCCATCAGCCACCCCGGGGGAGATACGCAGTATTTT. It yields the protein CAISHPGGDTQYF.